The text below deals with one T cell receptor beta chain. The antigen is not known. Through a sample-barcoded 5' primer and a J-beta primer mix, a second PCR was run for roughly 6 to 11 cycles. Sequencing recovered at least 3 million CDR3-containing paired-end reads from each sample. TCRdb redid the calling of the 5' RACE reads with MiXCR, one entry per CDR3 protein. The table lists 600,000 to 800,000 distinct CDR3 sequences, under 25% of them singletons. Germline-derived CDR1 and CDR2 are DFQATT and SNEGSKA (reference sequence). This CDR3 is built from 14 residues. V lost 1 base and J lost 4, with 13 bases in between. This sample was taken from a study of blood T cells in healthy people across ages. Study-wide results and caveats: Per-million-T-cell TCR beta diversity fell roughly linearly with age.

What was sequenced was blood. The clonotype originates from a man aged 65 to 85 in good health. The chain recombines TRBV20-1 with TRBJ1-1; weak D call: TRBD1 (5 bases). The CDR3 coding sequence is TGCAGTGCTAGAGGTCCCCTGGGGGGCACTGAAGCTTTCTTT. Translating it yields CSARGPLGGTEAFF.